A selection of T cell receptor beta chains follows, all from one sample in a study of blood T cell repertoires in COVID-19. Sequenced by immunoSEQ multiplex PCR; TCRdb stores in-frame clones only, minus some. The profile shows about 55,000 clones, approximately 92% of them singletons. The specimen was peripheral blood. These receptors came from a human donor with active COVID-19. The donor label of this sample is uncertain. Each CDR3 is given with its conserved first and last residue. A D gene is named only where the DNA matches it firmly. Some rows have no size entry. The others give once, few or many, or a class for an expanded clone.

V: TRBV6-5; length: 14; size: .; D: .; J: TRBJ1-3; DNA: TGTGCCAGCAGACCCGGGGGCTCTGGAAACACCATATATTTT; CDR3: CASRPGGSGNTIYF
V: TRBV6-4; length: 14; size: .; D: TRBD1; J: TRBJ1-2; DNA: TGTGCCAGCAGTGACGGACAGGGGTCAGATGGCTACACCTTC; CDR3: CASSDGQGSDGYTF
V: TRBV28; length: 13; size: .; D: .; J: TRBJ2-7; DNA: TGTGCCAGCAGTTTTGCCCAGTCCTACGAGCAGTACTTC; CDR3: CASSFAQSYEQYF
V: TRBV27; length: 17; size: .; D: TRBD2; J: TRBJ2-1; DNA: TGTGCCAGCAGGGGACTAGCGGGGGGGAGCTCCTACAATGAGCAGTTCTTC; CDR3: CASRGLAGGSSYNEQFF
V: TRBV10-3; length: 13; size: .; D: .; J: TRBJ1-1; DNA: TGTGCCATCAGTGAACAGGGTTACACTGAAGCTTTCTTT; CDR3: CAISEQGYTEAFF
V: TRBV24-1; length: 13; size: .; D: .; J: TRBJ2-1; DNA: TGTGCCACCAGTGATTTGCGCGCGGATGAGCAGTTCTTC; CDR3: CATSDLRADEQFF
V: TRBV27; length: 14; size: .; D: TRBD1; J: TRBJ2-3; DNA: TGTGCCAGCGCGTTGGACAGGAGCACAGATACGCAGTATTTT; CDR3: CASALDRSTDTQYF
V: TRBV5-5; length: 12; size: .; D: TRBD2; J: TRBJ2-4; DNA: TGTGCCAGCAGCTTGGCGGGGGGGCCGGAGTACTTC; CDR3: CASSLAGGPEYF
V: TRBV3-1/TRBV3-2; length: 15; size: once; D: .; J: TRBJ2-7; DNA: TGTGCCAGCAGCCAAGACGGGGCGGGATCCGACGAGCAGTACTTC; CDR3: CASSQDGAGSDEQYF
V: TRBV9; length: 14; size: .; D: TRBD1; J: TRBJ1-1; DNA: TGTGCCAGCAGCAGGACAGGAGTGAACACTGAAGCTTTCTTT; CDR3: CASSRTGVNTEAFF
V: TRBV19; length: 14; size: .; D: .; J: TRBJ2-7; DNA: TGTGCCAGTAGCCCCGGTCTGTCCCCCTACGAGCAGTACTTC; CDR3: CASSPGLSPYEQYF
V: TRBV9; length: 14; size: .; D: TRBD1; J: TRBJ1-1; DNA: TGTGCCAGCAGCTCCCGGACAGGGAACACTGAAGCTTTCTTT; CDR3: CASSSRTGNTEAFF
V: TRBV30; length: 14; size: .; D: TRBD2; J: TRBJ2-1; DNA: TGTGCCTGGTGGGGAGGGAGCTCCTACAATGAGCAGTTCTTC; CDR3: CAWWGGSSYNEQFF
V: TRBV27; length: 15; size: .; D: TRBD2; J: TRBJ2-3; DNA: TGTGCCAGCAGGACGGGACTAGCGGGAACAGATACGCAGTATTTT; CDR3: CASRTGLAGTDTQYF
V: TRBV9; length: 15; size: .; D: .; J: TRBJ1-1; DNA: TGTGCCAGCAGCGACGGTAGGGGCTCGAACACTGAAGCTTTCTTT; CDR3: CASSDGRGSNTEAFF
V: TRBV3-1/TRBV3-2; length: 14; size: once; D: .; J: TRBJ2-7; DNA: TGTGCCAGCAGCCGTGCGGGGCCTTCCTACGAGCAGTACTTC; CDR3: CASSRAGPSYEQYF
V: TRBV4-1; length: 16; size: .; D: .; J: TRBJ1-2; DNA: TGCGCCAGCAGCCAAGTAAGGACAGAAAAAAACTATGGCTACACCTTC; CDR3: CASSQVRTEKNYGYTF
V: TRBV7-2; length: 14; size: .; D: .; J: TRBJ1-4; DNA: TGTGCCAGCAGCTTAGGGGGGCGGGCTGAAAAACTGTTTTTT; CDR3: CASSLGGRAEKLFF
V: TRBV29-1; length: 13; size: .; D: .; J: TRBJ2-7; DNA: TGCAGCGTTAAGGCAGGAGGGAGCCCCGAGCAGTACTTC; CDR3: CSVKAGGSPEQYF
V: TRBV5-1; length: 15; size: .; D: TRBD1; J: TRBJ2-2; DNA: TGCGCCAGCAGCAGCGGACAGGGGGCCACCGGGGAGCTGTTTTTT; CDR3: CASSSGQGATGELFF
V: TRBV6-5; length: 14; size: .; D: TRBD1; J: TRBJ1-1; DNA: TGTGCCAGCAGTTACTCTGGGACAGGAGCTGAAGCTTTCTTT; CDR3: CASSYSGTGAEAFF
V: TRBV7-2; length: 16; size: .; D: .; J: TRBJ1-4; DNA: TGTGCCAGCAGCTTACAGGCAGGGTTATCTAATGAAAAACTGTTTTTT; CDR3: CASSLQAGLSNEKLFF
V: TRBV27; length: 15; size: few; D: TRBD2; J: TRBJ2-7; DNA: TGTGCCAGCAGTTCATATACTAGCGGGAAGTACGAGCAGTACTTC; CDR3: CASSSYTSGKYEQYF
V: TRBV5-5; length: 14; size: once; D: TRBD1; J: TRBJ2-7; DNA: TGTGCCAGCAGCTTGGTCCAGGGGGCATACGAGCAGTACTTC; CDR3: CASSLVQGAYEQYF
V: TRBV3-1/TRBV3-2; length: 15; size: .; D: .; J: TRBJ2-5; DNA: TGTGCCAGCAGCCAAATGGGGCACAGGGAGGAGACCCAGTACTTC; CDR3: CASSQMGHREETQYF
V: TRBV5-1; length: 15; size: .; D: .; J: TRBJ2-4; DNA: TGCGCCAGCAGCTCACTGGGGCAGGCCAAAAACATTCAGTACTTC; CDR3: CASSSLGQAKNIQYF
V: TRBV30; length: 16; size: .; D: TRBD2; J: TRBJ2-3; DNA: TGTGCCTGGAGTGGGGGCGGTAGCGGGACCACAGATACGCAGTATTTT; CDR3: CAWSGGGSGTTDTQYF
V: TRBV19; length: 15; size: .; D: .; J: TRBJ1-2; DNA: TGTGCCAGTAGTCAAACAAACAGGGAGAAAAATGGCTACACCTTC; CDR3: CASSQTNREKNGYTF
V: TRBV3-1/TRBV3-2; length: 16; size: .; D: .; J: TRBJ2-7; DNA: TGTGCCAGCAGCCACAGACAGTTCCCGCACTCCTACGAGCAGTACTTC; CDR3: CASSHRQFPHSYEQYF
V: TRBV28; length: 16; size: .; D: TRBD1; J: TRBJ1-2; DNA: TGTGCCAGCAGTTGGACAGGTCCCGAGGGCCTCTATGGCTACACCTTC; CDR3: CASSWTGPEGLYGYTF
V: TRBV5-1; length: 14; size: .; D: TRBD1; J: TRBJ1-2; DNA: TGCGCCAGCAGCTTGGGACAGGGGGCAGGTGGCTACACCTTC; CDR3: CASSLGQGAGGYTF
V: TRBV6-5; length: 12; size: .; D: .; J: TRBJ1-5; DNA: TGTGCCAGCAGCCAACAGTTAGGGCCCCAGCATTTT; CDR3: CASSQQLGPQHF
V: TRBV10-3; length: 14; size: .; D: .; J: TRBJ1-1; DNA: TGTGCCATCAGTGAGTCGGGACAGAACACTGAAGCTTTCTTT; CDR3: CAISESGQNTEAFF
V: TRBV27; length: 14; size: .; D: TRBD1; J: TRBJ1-2; DNA: TGTGCCAGCAGTGCCGGGACAGGGGAGAGGGGCTACACCTTC; CDR3: CASSAGTGERGYTF
V: TRBV11-3; length: 14; size: .; D: .; J: TRBJ2-1; DNA: TGTGCCAGCAGCTTAGTCGCAGGGTGGCATGAGCAGTTCTTC; CDR3: CASSLVAGWHEQFF
V: TRBV30; length: 11; size: few; D: TRBD1; J: TRBJ2-2; DNA: TGTGCCTGGAAGGGGGCGGGGGAGCTGTTTTTT; CDR3: CAWKGAGELFF
V: TRBV28; length: 15; size: .; D: .; J: TRBJ2-2; DNA: TGTGCCAGCAGGCCGGTTCTTAGAGCCACCGGGGAGCTGTTTTTT; CDR3: CASRPVLRATGELFF
V: TRBV12-3/TRBV12-4; length: 12; size: .; D: .; J: TRBJ1-1; DNA: TGTGCCAGCAGTTTTGTCCCCTTCGGGGCTTTCTTT; CDR3: CASSFVPFGAFF
V: TRBV4-3; length: 14; size: .; D: .; J: TRBJ1-1; DNA: TGCGCCAGCAGCCACCCGGGGATACCCGGGGAAGCTTTCTTT; CDR3: CASSHPGIPGEAFF
V: TRBV10-2; length: 14; size: .; D: .; J: TRBJ1-2; DNA: TGCGCCAGCAGTGAGTCAGGAGGGAACTATGGCTACACCTTC; CDR3: CASSESGGNYGYTF
V: TRBV11-2; length: 15; size: .; D: TRBD1; J: TRBJ2-1; DNA: TGTGCCAGCAGCATCGAGGGGGCTAGTTACAATGAGCAGTTCTTC; CDR3: CASSIEGASYNEQFF
V: TRBV27; length: 12; size: .; D: .; J: TRBJ1-2; DNA: TGTGCCAGCAGTCACATTGACCAGAGGGTCACCTTC; CDR3: CASSHIDQRVTF
V: TRBV7-3; length: 16; size: few; D: .; J: TRBJ1-6; DNA: TGTGCCAGCAGCTCCTCGGGAGGGGGGGTTAATTCACCCCTCCACTTT; CDR3: CASSSSGGGVNSPLHF
V: TRBV29-1; length: 15; size: .; D: .; J: TRBJ2-1; DNA: TGCAGCGTTGGCCACCCAGGGGTTTCCTACAATGAGCAGTTCTTC; CDR3: CSVGHPGVSYNEQFF
V: TRBV6-4; length: 16; size: .; D: TRBD2; J: TRBJ2-1; DNA: TGTGCCAGCAGTGTTACTAGCGGGGGGGCCGGCAATGAGCAGTTCTTC; CDR3: CASSVTSGGAGNEQFF
V: TRBV9; length: 16; size: .; D: TRBD1; J: TRBJ2-3; DNA: TGTGCCAGCAGCGCCCCCGGGACAGGGGTCTTAGATACGCAGTATTTT; CDR3: CASSAPGTGVLDTQYF